The clone carrying this T cell receptor beta chain was seen once. The antigen is unknown. All donors qualified as healthy HIV-negative adults and had experienced no recent acute infections or vaccinations. This sample was taken from a study of shared clonotypes between healthy human individuals. General study findings and limits: The genetic and exposure-history diversity represented was limited by few donors.

This table comes from immunoSEQ multiplex PCR, and its TCRdb copy is limited to in-frame clones, with some not included. The repertoire holds under 2.5 million clones, with about 90% as singletons. The sample consisted of naive CD4+ T cells from PBMCs. Subset defined: CD45RA+ positively selected. The origin of this receptor is a man younger than 30 in good health. Some clones in this sample may be carry-over from other donors' samples.

CDR3 coding DNA: TGTGCCAGCAGCTTTAGGACTAGCGTAGAGACCCAGTACTTC. It encodes CASSFRTSVETQYF. V and J are TRBV11-2 and TRBJ2-5, with TRBD2 identical over 9 bases. Trimming took 3 bases from V and 4 from J; bases not matched to a gene: 3. The CDR3 extends over 14 amino acids. Germline loops: CDR1 SGHAT, CDR2 FQNNGV.